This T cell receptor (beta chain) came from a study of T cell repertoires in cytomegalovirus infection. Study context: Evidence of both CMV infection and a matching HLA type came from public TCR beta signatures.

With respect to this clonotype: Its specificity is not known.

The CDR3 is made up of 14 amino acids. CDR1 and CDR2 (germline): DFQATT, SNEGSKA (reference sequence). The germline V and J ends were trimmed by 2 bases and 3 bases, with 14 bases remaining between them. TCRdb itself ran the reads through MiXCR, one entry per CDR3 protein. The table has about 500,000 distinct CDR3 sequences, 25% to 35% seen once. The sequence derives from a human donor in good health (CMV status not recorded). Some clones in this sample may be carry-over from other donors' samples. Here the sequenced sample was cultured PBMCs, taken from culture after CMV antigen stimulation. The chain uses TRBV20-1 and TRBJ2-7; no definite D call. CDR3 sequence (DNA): TGCAGTGCTAGATCTGGTGATTTTTACTACGAGCAGTACTTC. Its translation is CSARSGDFYYEQYF.